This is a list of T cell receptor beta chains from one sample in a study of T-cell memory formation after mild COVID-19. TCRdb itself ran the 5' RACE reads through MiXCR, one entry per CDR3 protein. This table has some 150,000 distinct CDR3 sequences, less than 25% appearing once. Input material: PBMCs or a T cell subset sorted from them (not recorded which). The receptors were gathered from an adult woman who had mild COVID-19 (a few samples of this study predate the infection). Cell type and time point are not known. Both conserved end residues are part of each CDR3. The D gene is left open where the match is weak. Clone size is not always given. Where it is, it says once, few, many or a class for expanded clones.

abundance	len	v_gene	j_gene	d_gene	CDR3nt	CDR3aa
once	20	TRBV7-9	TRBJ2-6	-	TGTGCCAGCAGCTCGAGACAGGATTGGGCCCCTAGCTCTGGGGCCAACGTCCTGACTTTC	CASSSRQDWAPSSGANVLTF
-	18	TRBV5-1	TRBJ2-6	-	TGCGCCAGCACCCTAGACCTCTCCACGTTCTCTGGGGCCAACGTCCTGACTTTC	CASTLDLSTFSGANVLTF
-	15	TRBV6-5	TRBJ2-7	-	TGTGCCAGCAGTTACTTTCGCGGCGGAGCCTACGAGCAGTACTTC	CASSYFRGGAYEQYF
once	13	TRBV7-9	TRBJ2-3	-	TGTGCCAGCAGCTTACTTGCGGAGGATACGCAGTATTTT	CASSLLAEDTQYF
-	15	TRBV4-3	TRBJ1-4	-	TGCGCCAGCAGCCCTCGTTCGGGGGAATATGAAAAACTGTTTTTT	CASSPRSGEYEKLFF
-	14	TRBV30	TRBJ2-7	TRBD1	TGTGCCTGGAGTTCCGGGACAGGATCCTACGAGCAGTACTTC	CAWSSGTGSYEQYF
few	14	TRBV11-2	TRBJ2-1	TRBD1	TGTGCCAGCAGCTTACCTCGGACAGGGCATGAGCAGTTCTTC	CASSLPRTGHEQFF
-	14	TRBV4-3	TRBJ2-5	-	TGCGCCAGCAGCCAAGATTGGGGGGAAGAGACCCAGTACTTC	CASSQDWGEETQYF
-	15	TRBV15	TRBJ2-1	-	TGTGCCACCAGCAGAGTCACCGGGAAGTTCGACGAGCAGTTCTTC	CATSRVTGKFDEQFF
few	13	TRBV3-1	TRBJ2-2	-	TGTGCCAGCAGCCAAGTAAATGGCGGGGAGCTGTTTTTT	CASSQVNGGELFF
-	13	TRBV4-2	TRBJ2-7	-	TGTGCCAGCAGCCAAGGCTCCCCCTACGAGCAGTACTTC	CASSQGSPYEQYF
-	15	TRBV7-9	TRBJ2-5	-	TGTGCCAGCAGCTCCGTCGAAGAGATTAAGGAGACCCAGTACTTC	CASSSVEEIKETQYF
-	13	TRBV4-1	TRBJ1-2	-	TGCGCCAGCAGCCATTGGGACATGGGTGGCTACACCTTC	CASSHWDMGGYTF
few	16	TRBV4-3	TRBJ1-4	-	TGCGCCAGCAGCCAAGATCGCAGGGGCCTTAATGAAAAACTGTTTTTT	CASSQDRRGLNEKLFF
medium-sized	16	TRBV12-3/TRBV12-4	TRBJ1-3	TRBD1	TGTGCCAGCAGAAGCACAGGGGGAGGCTCTGGAAACACCATATATTTT	CASRSTGGGSGNTIYF
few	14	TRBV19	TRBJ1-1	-	TGTGCCAGTAGTATAGGTGGTACTTGGACTGAAGCTTTCTTT	CASSIGGTWTEAFF
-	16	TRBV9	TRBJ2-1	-	TGTGCCAGCAGCCCCCCCGCCCCGAACTCCTACAATGAGCAGTTCTTC	CASSPPAPNSYNEQFF
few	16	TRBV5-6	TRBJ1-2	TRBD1	TGTGCCAGCAGCTTGGAAGACAGGGACTTGCACTATGGCTACACCTTC	CASSLEDRDLHYGYTF
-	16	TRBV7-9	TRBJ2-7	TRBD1	TGTGCCAGCAGCTTAGATCCCCGGGACAGGGGGTACGAGCAGTACTTC	CASSLDPRDRGYEQYF
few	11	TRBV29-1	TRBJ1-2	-	TGCAGCGTTGTCGGGGAGGAAGGCTACACCTTC	CSVVGEEGYTF
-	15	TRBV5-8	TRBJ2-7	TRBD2	TGTGCCAGCAGCTTAGTAGCGGGAGTGACCTTTGAGCAGTACTTC	CASSLVAGVTFEQYF
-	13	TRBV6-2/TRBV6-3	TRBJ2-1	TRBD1	TGTGCCAGCAGTGAGCCGACAGGGGATGAGCAGTTCTTC	CASSEPTGDEQFF
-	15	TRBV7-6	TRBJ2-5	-	TGTGCCAGCAGCCCCACAGAGTATGGGGAAGAGACCCAGTACTTC	CASSPTEYGEETQYF
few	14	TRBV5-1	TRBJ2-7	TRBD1	TGCGCCAGCAGCGCTAAGGACAGGTTCTACGAGCAGTACTTC	CASSAKDRFYEQYF
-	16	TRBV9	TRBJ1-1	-	TGTGCCAGCAGCGTAGGCGCAGGGCCCATGAACACTGAAGCTTTCTTT	CASSVGAGPMNTEAFF
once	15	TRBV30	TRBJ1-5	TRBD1	TGTGCCTGGAGTCCGGGGACAGTGAGCAATCAGCCCCAGCATTTT	CAWSPGTVSNQPQHF
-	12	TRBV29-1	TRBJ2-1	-	TGCAGCGTTGAACTTACAGGGTTGGGGCAGTTCTTC	CSVELTGLGQFF
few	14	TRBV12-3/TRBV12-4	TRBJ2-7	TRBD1	TGTGCCAGCAGTTTATCAGGGGGATCCTACGAGCAGTACTTC	CASSLSGGSYEQYF
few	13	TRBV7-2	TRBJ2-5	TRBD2	TGTGCCAGCAGCCGCAGACTAGCGGGGGACCAGTACTTC	CASSRRLAGDQYF
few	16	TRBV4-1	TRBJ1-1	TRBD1	TGCGCCAGCAGCCAAGGTGGCCAGGGGGAGAACACTGAAGCTTTCTTT	CASSQGGQGENTEAFF
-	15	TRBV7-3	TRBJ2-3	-	TGTGCCAGCAGCTTAATGGCCTGGGACACAGATACGCAGTATTTT	CASSLMAWDTDTQYF
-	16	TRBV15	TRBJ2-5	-	TGTGCCACCAGCAGAGATAAGGCACAGGCCCAAGAGACCCAGTACTTC	CATSRDKAQAQETQYF
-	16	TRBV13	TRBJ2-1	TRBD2	TGTGCCAGCAGCTTACTGGAAGGACTAGCCTACAATGAGCAGTTCTTC	CASSLLEGLAYNEQFF
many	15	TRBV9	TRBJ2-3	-	TGTGCCAGCAGCCCTTGGGGGGGGCGGACAGATACGCAGTATTTT	CASSPWGGRTDTQYF
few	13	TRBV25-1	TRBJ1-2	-	TGTGCCAGCAGTGAATCTGGGTCGGGCGGCTACACCTTC	CASSESGSGGYTF
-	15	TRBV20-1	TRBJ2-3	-	TGCAGTGCTAGAGATCCTACAGGGTCGGTGGATACGCAGTATTTT	CSARDPTGSVDTQYF
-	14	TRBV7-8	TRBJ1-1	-	TGTGCCAGCAGCTTAGAAGTAGGGAACACTGAAGCTTTCTTT	CASSLEVGNTEAFF
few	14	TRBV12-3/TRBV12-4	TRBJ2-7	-	TGTGCCAGCAGTTTAGCGGGAGGAACCCACGAGCAGTACTTC	CASSLAGGTHEQYF
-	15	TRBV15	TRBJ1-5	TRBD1	TGTGCCACCAGCGACAGGGGTAATCGCAATCAGCCCCAGCATTTT	CATSDRGNRNQPQHF
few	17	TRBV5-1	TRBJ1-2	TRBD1	TGCGCCAGCAGCTTGGCCAGTACAGGGGTCCCAAACTATGGCTACACCTTC	CASSLASTGVPNYGYTF
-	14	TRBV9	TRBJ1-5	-	TGTGCCAGCAGCTCAGACGGCGCATATCAGCCCCAGCATTTT	CASSSDGAYQPQHF
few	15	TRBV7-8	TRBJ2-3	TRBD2	TGTGCCAGCAGCTTAGCCCTAGCGGGCACAGATACGCAGTATTTT	CASSLALAGTDTQYF
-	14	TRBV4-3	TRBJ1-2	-	TGCGCCAGCAGCCAAGCGCAAGGAAACTATGGCTACACCTTC	CASSQAQGNYGYTF
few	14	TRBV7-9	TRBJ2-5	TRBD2	TGTGCCAGCAGCTATTTGCTAGCGGAAGAGACCCAGTACTTC	CASSYLLAEETQYF
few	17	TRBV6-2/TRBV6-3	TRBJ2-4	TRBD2	TGTGCCAGCAGTTCGGGACTAGCGGGAGAAACCAAAAACATTCAGTACTTC	CASSSGLAGETKNIQYF
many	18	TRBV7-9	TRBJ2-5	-	TGTGCCAGCACCTTATTGGGCTCCGGTGGTGGGTCCCAAGAGACCCAGTACTTC	CASTLLGSGGGSQETQYF
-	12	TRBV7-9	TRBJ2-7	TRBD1	TGTGCCAGCAGCTGGACAGGGGCCGAGCAGTACTTC	CASSWTGAEQYF
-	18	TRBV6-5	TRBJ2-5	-	TGTGCCAGCAGTGCCCGGGGTCAGGGGCCCGCTTACCAAGAGACCCAGTACTTC	CASSARGQGPAYQETQYF
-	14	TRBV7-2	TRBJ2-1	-	TGTGCCAGCAGCTTAGCGCGGTCCTACAATGAGCAGTTCTTC	CASSLARSYNEQFF
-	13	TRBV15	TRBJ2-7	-	TGTGCCACCAGCACCGCTGCTTACTACGAGCAGTACTTC	CATSTAAYYEQYF
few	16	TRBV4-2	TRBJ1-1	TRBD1	TGTGCCAGCAGCCAGACAGGGGGTTCGGCGAACACTGAAGCTTTCTTT	CASSQTGGSANTEAFF
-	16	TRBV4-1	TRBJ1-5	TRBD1	TGCGCCAGCAGCCTCGCCGGGACAGGGGGCAATCAGCCCCAGCATTTT	CASSLAGTGGNQPQHF